This T cell receptor (beta chain) was sequenced for a study of response to subunit inactivated influenza vaccine. Points from the study as a whole: Seasonal influenza vaccination, on each occasion, was suggested by the authors to recruit few new T cells.

One entry per CDR3 protein results from TCRdb running MiXCR on the RT-PCR reads. Of about 190,000 distinct CDR3 sequences in the sample, 13% to 15% were seen once. This clonotype was found a few times. Its antigen is unidentified. Trimming removed 1 base from V and 0 bases from J, with 10 bases in between. Germline CDR1 and CDR2: SEHNR and FQNEAQ (reference sequence). The CDR3 has 15 residues. The sample was CD8+ T cells sorted from PBMCs, taken around 5 days after vaccination. The chain couples TRBV7-9 to TRBJ2-7, with TRBD2 as a possible D gene (5 bases). The sequence was obtained from a man aged 50-60 years who received an inactivated influenza vaccine. The CDR3: CASSLVAGSSYEQYF. CDR3 nucleotide sequence: TGTGCCAGCAGCTTAGTTGCGGGCTCCTCCTACGAGCAGTACTTC.